One TCR beta chain is described in this entry. The data are from a study of blood T cell repertoires in COVID-19. On the study more broadly: Sample material is recorded as cDNA or gDNA derived from T cells, B-cell-depleted T cells, or PBMCs.

Participants reported their clinical history, and cohort assignment relied on those reports. Cohort 3 donors counted as recovered after two negative PCRs, clearance, or resolved symptoms. Looked up from germline, CDR1 is LGHNA and CDR2 is YNFKEQ. Trimming shortened V by 0 bases and J by 10 bases, and 10 bases separated the two germline ends. The CDR3 totals 13 residues. Per the original methods: Reference gene primers were amplified, and this amplification served to estimate nucleated cell counts. Produced via immunoSEQ multiplex PCR; TCRdb's table is partial and in-frame only. D and trimming come from the DNA, and the V and J calls and clone size come from that table. The table includes 150,000 to 200,000 clones, 84% detected once.

The chain has TRBV4-2 and TRBJ2-1; D may be TRBD1 (6 bases). The sequencing sample was made of PBMCs or T cells enriched from blood (not recorded which). This clonotype originated in a man aged 35 to 55 who had recovered from COVID-19. For the CDR3, the DNA is TGTGCCAGCAGCCAAGACAGGGGCACCGAGCAGTTCTTC. Amino acids: CASSQDRGTEQFF.